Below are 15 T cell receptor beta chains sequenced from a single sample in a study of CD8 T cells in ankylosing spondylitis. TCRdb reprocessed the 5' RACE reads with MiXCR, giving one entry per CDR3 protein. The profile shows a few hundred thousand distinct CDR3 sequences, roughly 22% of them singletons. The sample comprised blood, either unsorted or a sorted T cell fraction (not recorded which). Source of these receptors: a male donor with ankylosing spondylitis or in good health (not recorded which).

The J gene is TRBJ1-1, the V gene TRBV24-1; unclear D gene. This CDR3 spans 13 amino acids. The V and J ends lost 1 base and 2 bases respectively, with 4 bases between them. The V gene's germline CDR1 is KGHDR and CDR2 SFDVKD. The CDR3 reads CATSDFYNTEAFF. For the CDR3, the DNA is TGTGCCACCAGTGATTTTTACAACACTGAAGCTTTCTTT.

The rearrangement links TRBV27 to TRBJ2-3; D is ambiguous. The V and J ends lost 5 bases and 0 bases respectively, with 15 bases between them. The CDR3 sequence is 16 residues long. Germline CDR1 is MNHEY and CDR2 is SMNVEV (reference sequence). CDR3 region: CASSVTGFASTDTQYF. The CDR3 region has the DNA TGTGCCAGCAGTGTAACCGGTTTTGCTAGCACAGATACGCAGTATTTT.

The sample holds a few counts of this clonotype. The CDR3 sequence is CASSDDRGKLPVDEQYF. CDR3 in DNA: TGTGCCAGCAGTGATGACAGGGGGAAACTTCCAGTCGACGAGCAGTACTTC. V usage is TRBV25-1 and J usage is TRBJ2-7; 9 bases fit TRBD1. There are 17 residues in the CDR3. V lost 3 bases and J lost 5; bases outside the gene matches: 14. CDR1 and CDR2 from the germline V gene are MGHDK and SYGVNS.

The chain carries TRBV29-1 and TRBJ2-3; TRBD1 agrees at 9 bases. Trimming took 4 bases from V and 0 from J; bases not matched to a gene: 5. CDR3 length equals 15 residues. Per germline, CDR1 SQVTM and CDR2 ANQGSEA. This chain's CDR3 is CSVVGQGISTDTQYF. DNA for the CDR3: TGCAGCGTTGTGGGACAGGGAATTAGCACAGATACGCAGTATTTT.

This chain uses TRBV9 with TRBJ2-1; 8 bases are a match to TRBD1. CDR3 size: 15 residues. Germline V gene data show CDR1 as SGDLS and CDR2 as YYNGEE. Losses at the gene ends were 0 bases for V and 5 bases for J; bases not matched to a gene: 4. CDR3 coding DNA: TGTGCCAGCAGCGTAGCTGGACAGGGAAACAATGAGCAGTTCTTC. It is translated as CASSVAGQGNNEQFF.

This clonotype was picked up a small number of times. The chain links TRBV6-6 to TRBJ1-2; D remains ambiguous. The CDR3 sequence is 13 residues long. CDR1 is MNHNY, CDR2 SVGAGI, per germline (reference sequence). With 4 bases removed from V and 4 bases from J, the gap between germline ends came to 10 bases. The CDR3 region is CASSSLGGYGYTF. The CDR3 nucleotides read TGTGCCAGCAGTTCTTTGGGTGGCTATGGCTACACCTTC.

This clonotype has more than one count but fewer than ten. The CDR3 DNA sequence: TGCAGTGCTGGGGGGTACCAAGAGACCCAGTACTTC. This translates into CSAGGYQETQYF. This chain joins TRBV20-1 and TRBJ2-5; weak D call: TRBD2 (6 bases). This CDR3 region has 12 residues. CDR1 and CDR2 from the germline V gene are DFQATT and SNEGSKA (reference sequence). V was pared by 5 bases and J by 0 bases, with 7 bases between.

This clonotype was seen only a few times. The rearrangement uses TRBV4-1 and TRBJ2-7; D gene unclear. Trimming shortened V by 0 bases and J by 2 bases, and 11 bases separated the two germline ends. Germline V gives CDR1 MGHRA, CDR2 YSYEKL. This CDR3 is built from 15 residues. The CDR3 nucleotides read TGCGCCAGCAGCCAAGACCCGGGTGCAACCTACGAGCAGTACTTC. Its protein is CASSQDPGATYEQYF.

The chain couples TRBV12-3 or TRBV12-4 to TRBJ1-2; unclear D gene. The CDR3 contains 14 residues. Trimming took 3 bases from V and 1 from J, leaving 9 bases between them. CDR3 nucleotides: TGTGCCAGCAGTTTGGGAGGATTTAACTATGGCTACACCTTC. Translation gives CASSLGGFNYGYTF.

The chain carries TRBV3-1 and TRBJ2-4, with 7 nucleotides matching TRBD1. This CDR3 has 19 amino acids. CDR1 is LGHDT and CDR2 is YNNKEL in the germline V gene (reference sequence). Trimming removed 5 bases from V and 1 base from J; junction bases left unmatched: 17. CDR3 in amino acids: CASSERQGALELAKNIQYF. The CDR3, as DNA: TGTGCCAGCAGCGAACGACAGGGAGCACTCGAGCTGGCCAAAAACATTCAGTACTTC.

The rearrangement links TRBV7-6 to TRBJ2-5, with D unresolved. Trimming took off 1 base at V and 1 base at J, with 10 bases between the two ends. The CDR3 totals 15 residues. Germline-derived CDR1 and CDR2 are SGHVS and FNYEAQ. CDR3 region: CASSLGVTIQETQYF. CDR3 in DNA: TGTGCCAGCAGCTTAGGGGTTACCATCCAAGAGACCCAGTACTTC.

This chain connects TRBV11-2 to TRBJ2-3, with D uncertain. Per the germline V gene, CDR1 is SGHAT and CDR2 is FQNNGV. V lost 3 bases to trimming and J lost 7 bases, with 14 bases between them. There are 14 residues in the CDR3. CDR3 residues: CASSLDEGPYTQYF. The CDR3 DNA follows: TGTGCCAGCAGCTTGGACGAAGGGCCCTATACGCAGTATTTT. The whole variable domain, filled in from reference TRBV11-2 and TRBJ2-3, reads EAGVAQSPRYKIIEKRQSVAFWCNPISGHATLYWYQQILGQGPKLLIQFQNNGVVDDSQLPKDRFSAERLKGVDSTLKIQPAKLEDSAVYLCASSLDEGPYTQYFGPGTRLTVL.

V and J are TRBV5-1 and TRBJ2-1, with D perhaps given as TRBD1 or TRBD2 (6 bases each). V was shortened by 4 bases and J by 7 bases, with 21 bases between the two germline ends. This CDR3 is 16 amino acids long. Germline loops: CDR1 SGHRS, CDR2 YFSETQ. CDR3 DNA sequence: TGCGCCAGCAGCCCATGGGACCGGGGGCCCGAGAATGAGCAGTTCTTC. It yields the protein CASSPWDRGPENEQFF.

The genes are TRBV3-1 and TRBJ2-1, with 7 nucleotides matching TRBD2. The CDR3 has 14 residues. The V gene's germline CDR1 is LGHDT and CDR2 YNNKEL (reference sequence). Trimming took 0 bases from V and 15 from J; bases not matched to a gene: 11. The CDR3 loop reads CASSQDGRGGFPFF. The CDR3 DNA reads TGTGCCAGCAGCCAAGATGGACGCGGGGGATTTCCGTTCTTC.

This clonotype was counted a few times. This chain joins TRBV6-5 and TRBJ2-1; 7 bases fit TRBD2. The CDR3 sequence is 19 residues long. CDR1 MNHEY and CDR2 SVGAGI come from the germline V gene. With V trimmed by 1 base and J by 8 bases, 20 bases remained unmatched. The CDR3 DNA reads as TGTGCCAGCAGTTACTGGGGGGGGTTGGTGGGTGAGGTCGACGATGAGCAGTTCTTC. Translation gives CASSYWGGLVGEVDDEQFF.